Reported below is one T cell receptor beta chain. The CDR3 covers 14 residues. Germline CDR1 and CDR2: ENHRY and SYGVKD. Trimming took 3 bases from V and 3 from J, leaving 12 bases between them. The record originates from a study of blood T cell repertoires in COVID-19. Study summary: Acute and convalescent COVID-19 samples came from the United States, Italy and Spain.

The assay was immunoSEQ multiplex PCR, and TCRdb's table has in-frame clones only and misses some. The data show about 200,000 clones, with just under 85% seen just once and approximately 0.9% held by the top ten. The TCR sequence derives from a man aged 60 to 75 with COVID-19, enrolled during active disease. The sample was peripheral blood. V is TRBV10-3 and J is TRBJ2-7; D ambiguous. The CDR3 DNA follows: TGTGCCATCAGTGAAACAGCCGCCAACTACGAGCAGTACTTC. It translates to CAISETAANYEQYF.